What follows are 27 T cell receptor beta chains derived from one specimen sequenced in a study of blood T cell repertoires in COVID-19. Assay used: immunoSEQ multiplex PCR; TCRdb lists only in-frame clones, some missing. The table shows about 250,000 clones, with approximately 82% occurring only once. The sequencing input was peripheral blood. The receptor source for this set is a man aged 35 to 55 with active or convalescent COVID-19.

The chain has TRBV29-1 and TRBJ2-1; D is possibly TRBD2 (5 bases). Germline CDR1 is SQVTM and CDR2 is ANQGSEA. The CDR3 covers 12 residues. Trimming took 5 bases from V and 8 from J, leaving 13 bases between them. DNA of the CDR3: TGCAGCGTTTCCCCGGGGTTCGATGAGCAGTTCTTC. It encodes CSVSPGFDEQFF.

The V and J genes are TRBV7-9 and TRBJ1-4, with D unclear. CDR1 SEHNR and CDR2 FQNEAQ come from the germline V gene (reference sequence). CDR3 length: 14 amino acids. The germline V and J ends were trimmed by 1 base and 7 bases, with 10 bases remaining between them. Here the CDR3 reads CASSLDRGGEKLFF. In DNA, the CDR3 is TGTGCCAGCAGCTTAGACCGGGGTGGTGAAAAACTGTTTTTT. The full variable domain, its missing parts supplied by reference TRBV7-9 and TRBJ1-4, is DTGVSQNPRHKITKRGQNVTFRCDPISEHNRLYWYRQTLGQGPEFLTYFQNEAQLEKSRLLSDRFSAERPKGSFSTLEIQRTEQGDSAMYLCASSLDRGGEKLFFGSGTQLSVL.

This rearrangement joins TRBV19 to TRBJ1-5, with a possible D match to TRBD1 (6 bases). The CDR3 runs 16 residues. Germline values: CDR1 LNHDA, CDR2 SQIVND (reference sequence). Between the trimmed V and J ends, which lost 3 bases and 6 bases, there was a span of 18 bases. In nucleotides, the CDR3 is TGTGCCAGTAGTATTCCGTCTCTAACAGGGTCTCAGCCCCAGCATTTT. This gives the protein CASSIPSLTGSQPQHF. Together with reference TRBV19 and TRBJ1-5, the CDR3 gives the full variable domain: DGGITQSPKYLFRKEGQNVTLSCEQNLNHDAMYWYRQDPGQGLRLIYYSQIVNDFQKGDIAEGYSVSREKKESFPLTVTSAQKNPTAFYLCASSIPSLTGSQPQHFGDGTRLSIL.

On this clone itself: Other DNA sequences from this sample encode an identical CDR3 as well. The chain joins TRBV30 to TRBJ1-2, with 7 positions matching TRBD1. This CDR3 region has 13 residues. The germline gives CDR1 GTSNPN, CDR2 SVGIG (reference sequence). J gave up 1 base and V 1 base, and 0 bases lay outside the gene matches. The CDR3 is CAWSGQGNYGYTF. DNA of the CDR3: TGTGCCTGGAGTGGACAGGGTAACTATGGCTACACCTTC.

The chain carries TRBV6-5 and TRBJ2-2; the D is unclear. The germline V and J ends were trimmed by 6 bases and 0 bases, with 11 bases remaining between them. Germline CDR1 and CDR2: MNHEY and SVGAGI. The CDR3 sequence is 15 residues long. CDR3 nucleotide sequence: TGTGCCAGCAGACAGACAAACGCGAACACCGGGGAGCTGTTTTTT. Residues: CASRQTNANTGELFF.

V gene TRBV15 combines with J gene TRBJ1-6; 8 nucleotides align to TRBD1. With 5 bases clipped from V and 14 bases from J, the junction kept 5 bases outside the gene matches. Germline CDR1 reads LNHNV; CDR2 reads YYDKDF (reference sequence). The CDR3 loop spans 12 amino acids. CDR3 amino acids: CATSSRTGSLHF. The CDR3 DNA reads TGTGCCACCAGCTCCCGGACAGGGTCCCTCCACTTT.

The chain carries TRBV4-3 and TRBJ2-3; maybe TRBD2 (5 bases). The germline gives CDR1 LGHNA, CDR2 YSLEER. CDR3 length: 15 amino acids. The ends were cut back, 1 base at V and 2 bases at J, with 10 bases in the middle. CDR3 in amino acids: CASSQGLRVTDTQYF. The CDR3 DNA is TGCGCCAGCAGCCAAGGTTTGCGGGTCACAGATACGCAGTATTTT.

CDR3 in amino acids: CAWKQGGETQYF. CDR3 sequence (DNA): TGTGCCTGGAAACAGGGCGGAGAGACCCAGTACTTC. The rearrangement uses TRBV30 and TRBJ2-5; weak D call: TRBD1 (6 bases). The CDR3 is 12 amino acids. V was trimmed by 4 bases and J by 4 bases, leaving 10 bases between them. Germline V lookup: CDR1 GTSNPN, CDR2 SVGIG (reference sequence). Combining the CDR3 with reference TRBV30 and TRBJ2-5 gives the whole variable domain SQTIHQWPATLVQPVGSPLSLECTVEGTSNPNLYWYRQAAGRGLQLLFYSVGIGQISSEVPQNLSASRPQDRQFILSSKKLLLSDSGFYLCAWKQGGETQYFGPGTRLLVL.

This clone was picked up a small number of times. The DNA for the CDR3 is TGTGCCAGCAGCTTTCCGACAGGGGGCTACACCGGGGAGCTGTTTTTT. This encodes CASSFPTGGYTGELFF. The chain carries TRBV7-9 and TRBJ2-2; TRBD1 agrees at 10 bases. J was trimmed by 3 bases and V by 3 bases; bases with no gene match: 4. Germline V gene sequence: CDR1 SEHNR, CDR2 FQNEAQ (reference sequence). The CDR3 is 16 residues long.

CDR3 residues: CASSLTDRRYTEAFF. CDR3 nucleotides: TGTGCCAGCAGCTTGACCGACAGGAGATACACTGAAGCTTTCTTT. The chain uses TRBV5-6 and TRBJ1-1, with D perhaps matching TRBD1 (6 bases). Germline lookup yields CDR1 SGHDT and CDR2 YYEEEE. This CDR3 spans 15 amino acids. The V end was cut by 1 base, the J end by 3 bases, with 13 bases between.

This clone was detected a few times. This chain connects TRBV18 to TRBJ2-7, with D maybe TRBD1 (6 bases). The germline V gene has CDR1 KGHSH and CDR2 LQKENI. The CDR3 runs to 12 residues. Trimming removed 3 bases from V and 3 bases from J, with 6 bases in between. The CDR3 reads CASSPDSYEQYF. The CDR3, as DNA: TGTGCCAGCTCACCGGACAGCTACGAGCAGTACTTC.

This chain joins TRBV6-5 and TRBJ2-2, with a possible D match to TRBD1 (5 bases). The CDR3 has 14 amino acids. The germline V gene has CDR1 MNHEY and CDR2 SVGAGI. Trimming removed 6 bases at V and 4 bases at J, with 12 bases between. The CDR3 DNA reads as TGTGCCAGCAGGCGAGACAGATCCACCGGGGAGCTGTTTTTT. It codes for CASRRDRSTGELFF.

This rearrangement joins TRBV5-1 to TRBJ1-2, with 10 nucleotides matching TRBD1. The CDR3 spans 14 residues. The V gene end was trimmed by 0 bases and the J gene end by 7 bases; junction bases not matched to a gene: 3. The germline CDR1 and CDR2 sequences are SGHRS and YFSETQ. CDR3 nucleotides: TGCGCCAGCAGCTTGGGACAGGGGGCAGCTGGCTACACCTTC. Its protein product is CASSLGQGAAGYTF.

The V gene is TRBV12-3 or TRBV12-4, the J gene TRBJ1-2, with 7 bases fitting TRBD1. The V segment lost 6 bases and the J segment 4 bases; nucleotides outside the gene matches: 5. This CDR3 has 13 amino acids. CDR3 in amino acids: CASSTGTVYGYTF. The CDR3 bases are TGTGCCAGCAGCACCGGGACAGTCTATGGCTACACCTTC.

The chain has TRBV5-8 and TRBJ2-7, with D perhaps TRBD1 (5 bases). V lost 9 bases and J 4 bases, leaving 20 bases between the germline ends. Germline CDR1 and CDR2: SGHTS and YDEGEE. The CDR3 contains 14 residues. CDR3: CATPARVGLYEQYF. In DNA, the CDR3 is TGTGCCACCCCAGCCAGGGTAGGCTTGTACGAGCAGTACTTC.

Here the CDR3 reads CASRDTRNYGYTF. The CDR3 coding sequence is TGTGCCAGCCGGGACACTAGAAACTATGGCTACACCTTC. The gene calls are TRBV6-6 and TRBJ1-2, with a tentative D call TRBD1 (6 bases). V lost 8 bases and J 2 bases, leaving 12 bases between the germline ends. The CDR3 is 13 amino acids. Germline CDR1 MNHNY, CDR2 SVGAGI (reference sequence).

The chain recombines TRBV15 with TRBJ1-5; weak D call: TRBD1 (6 bases). The CDR3 spans 15 residues. Germline V gene sequence: CDR1 LNHNV, CDR2 YYDKDF (reference sequence). V shed 3 bases and J shed 1 base, with 10 bases lying between them. The CDR3 spells CATSSQGNSNQPQHF. For the CDR3, the DNA is TGTGCCACCAGCAGTCAGGGGAACAGCAATCAGCCCCAGCATTTT.

The V gene is TRBV27, the J gene TRBJ2-1; D unclear. The CDR3 has 14 amino acids. The germline V gene encodes CDR1 MNHEY and CDR2 SMNVEV (reference sequence). With 3 bases removed from V and 0 bases from J, the gap between germline ends came to 6 bases. CDR3 sequence: CASSFRYSYNEQFF. DNA for the CDR3: TGTGCCAGCAGTTTTCGTTACTCCTACAATGAGCAGTTCTTC.

The chain links TRBV6-5 to TRBJ2-3; TRBD2 agrees at 7 bases. With V trimmed by 6 bases and J by 2 bases, 8 bases remained unmatched. Germline V lookup: CDR1 MNHEY, CDR2 SVGAGI. This CDR3 contains 15 residues. The CDR3 sequence: CASREGGSNTDTQYF. Here the CDR3 DNA reads TGTGCCAGCAGGGAGGGAGGGTCCAACACAGATACGCAGTATTTT.

In regard to this clone: One end of the junction is discordant with germline, which a read error may explain. The rearrangement uses TRBV30 and TRBJ1-1; 7 bases align to TRBD1. CDR1 and CDR2 from the germline V gene are GTSNPN and SVGIG (reference sequence). There are 13 residues in the CDR3. CDR3 in DNA: TGTACCTGGACGACAGGGTTGAACACTGAAGCTTTCTTT. Amino acid sequence: CTWTTGLNTEAFF.

This chain links TRBV5-6 with TRBJ2-3, with TRBD1 matching 9 bases. Trimming cost V 2 bases and J 5 bases; bases outside gene matches: 6. Germline V lookup: CDR1 SGHDT, CDR2 YYEEEE. The CDR3 runs to 15 residues. The CDR3 nucleotides are TGTGCCAGCAGCTTAGCCGGGACAGGGAAAGATACGCAGTATTTT. It yields the protein CASSLAGTGKDTQYF.

The V and J genes are TRBV5-1 and TRBJ1-4; TRBD1 is a possible D gene (5 bases). The V end lost 4 bases, the J end lost 5 bases, and 15 bases lay between the germline ends. Germline V gene sequence: CDR1 SGHRS, CDR2 YFSETQ. The CDR3 sequence is 15 residues long. For the CDR3, the DNA is TGCGCCAGCAGCGGGACGGGCGGGAGCAATGAAAAACTGTTTTTT. Protein product: CASSGTGGSNEKLFF.

This clone was detected only once. The DNA of the CDR3 is TGTGCCAGTAGCACCGGGACTAGCGGGAGCTATGAGCAGTTCTTC. It encodes CASSTGTSGSYEQFF. The V call is TRBV19, the J call TRBJ2-1; TRBD2 matches at 14 bases. This CDR3 is built from 15 residues. Germline-derived CDR1 and CDR2 are LNHDA and SQIVND (reference sequence). Trimming at V came to 6 bases and at J to 8 bases, leaving 6 bases not matched to a gene. Using reference TRBV19 and TRBJ2-1 for the parts outside the CDR3, the full variable domain is DGGITQSPKYLFRKEGQNVTLSCEQNLNHDAMYWYRQDPGQGLRLIYYSQIVNDFQKGDIAEGYSVSREKKESFPLTVTSAQKNPTAFYLCASSTGTSGSYEQFFGPGTRLTVL.

The chain combines TRBV15 with TRBJ1-2; D perhaps matches TRBD1 (5 bases). The germline gives CDR1 LNHNV, CDR2 YYDKDF (reference sequence). This CDR3 contains 13 residues. Trimming stripped 5 bases from V and 2 bases from J, with 9 bases between. The CDR3 DNA is TGTGCCACCAGCGGTCGACAGAACTATGGCTACACCTTC. Translated, it gives CATSGRQNYGYTF.

The chain employs TRBV12-3 or TRBV12-4 and TRBJ2-1; D ambiguous. The CDR3 has 12 amino acids. Trimming removed 8 bases from V and 2 bases from J, with 7 bases in between. The DNA for the CDR3 is TGTGCCAGCTGCGGCCCCTACAATGAGCAGTTCTTC. It translates to CASCGPYNEQFF.

The chain recombines TRBV6-2 or TRBV6-3 with TRBJ2-5, with 13 nucleotides matching TRBD2. CDR1 is MNHEY, CDR2 SVGEGT, per germline. The CDR3 covers 17 residues. Trimming took 2 bases from V and 2 from J; bases not matched to a gene: 5. Here the CDR3 reads CASSYLTSGGPQETQYF. The CDR3 DNA reads as TGTGCCAGCAGTTACCTGACTAGCGGGGGGCCACAAGAGACCCAGTACTTC.

Notes on this clone: A junction end diverges from the germline sequence, so it may reflect a read error. The CDR3 coding sequence is TGTGCCAGCAGCTTAGCCTCGGTTCTGGAGTTAGTCGCCTTC. Its protein product is CASSLASVLELVAF. The chain uses TRBV7-9 and TRBJ1-2; D unclear. Germline V CDR1 and CDR2: SEHNR, FQNEAQ (reference sequence). The length of the CDR3 is 14 residues.